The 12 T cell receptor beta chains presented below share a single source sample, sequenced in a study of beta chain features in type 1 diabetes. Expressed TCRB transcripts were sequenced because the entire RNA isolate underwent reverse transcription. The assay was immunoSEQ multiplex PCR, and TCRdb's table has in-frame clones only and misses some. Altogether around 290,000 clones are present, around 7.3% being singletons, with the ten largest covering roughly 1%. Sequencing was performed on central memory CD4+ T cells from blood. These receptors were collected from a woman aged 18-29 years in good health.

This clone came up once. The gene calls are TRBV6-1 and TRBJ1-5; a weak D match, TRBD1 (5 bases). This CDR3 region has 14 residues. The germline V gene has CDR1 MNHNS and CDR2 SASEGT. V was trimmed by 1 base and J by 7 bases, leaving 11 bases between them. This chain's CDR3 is CASSEGRGKQPQHF. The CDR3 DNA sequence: TGTGCCAGCAGTGAAGGTAGGGGAAAACAGCCCCAGCATTTT.

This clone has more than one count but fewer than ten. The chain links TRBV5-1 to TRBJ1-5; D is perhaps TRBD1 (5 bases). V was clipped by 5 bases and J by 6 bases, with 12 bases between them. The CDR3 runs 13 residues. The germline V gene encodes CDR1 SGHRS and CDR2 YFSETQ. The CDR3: CASSVGRGQPQHF. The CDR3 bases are TGCGCCAGCAGTGTGGGACGGGGTCAGCCCCAGCATTTT.

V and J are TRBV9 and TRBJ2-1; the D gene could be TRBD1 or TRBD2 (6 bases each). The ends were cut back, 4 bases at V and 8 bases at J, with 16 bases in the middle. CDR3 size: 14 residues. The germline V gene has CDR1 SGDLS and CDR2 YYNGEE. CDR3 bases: TGTGCCAGCAGCCCTCGGGGGCAGACCTATGAGCAGTTCTTC. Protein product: CASSPRGQTYEQFF.

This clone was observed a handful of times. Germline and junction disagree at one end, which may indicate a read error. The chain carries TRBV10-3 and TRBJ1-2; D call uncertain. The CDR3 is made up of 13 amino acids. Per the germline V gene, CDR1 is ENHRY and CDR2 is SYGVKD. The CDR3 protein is CASSYASLGGYTF. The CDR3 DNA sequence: TGTGCCAGCAGTTACGCGTCTCTGGGTGGCTACACCTTC.

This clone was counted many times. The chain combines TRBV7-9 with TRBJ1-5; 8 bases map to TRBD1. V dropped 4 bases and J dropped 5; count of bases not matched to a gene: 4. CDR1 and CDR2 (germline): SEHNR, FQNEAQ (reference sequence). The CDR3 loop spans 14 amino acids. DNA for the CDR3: TGTGCCAGCAGCTCGGACAGGGCCCATCAGCCCCAGCATTTT. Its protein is CASSSDRAHQPQHF.

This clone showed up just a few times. The DNA of the CDR3 is TGTGCCAGCAGCTTATCCCTGCATGCCGGGGGAATTGGCACAGATACGCAGTATTTT. This codes for CASSLSLHAGGIGTDTQYF. The rearrangement uses TRBV7-3 and TRBJ2-3, with D possibly TRBD2 on 6 matching bases. Trimming removed 2 bases from V and 1 base from J, with 22 bases in between. This CDR3 has 19 amino acids. Germline V gives CDR1 SGHTA, CDR2 FQGTGA.

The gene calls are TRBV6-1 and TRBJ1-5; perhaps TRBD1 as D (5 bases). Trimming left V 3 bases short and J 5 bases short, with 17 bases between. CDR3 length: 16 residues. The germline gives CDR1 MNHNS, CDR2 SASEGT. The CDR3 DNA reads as TGTGCCAGCAGTGAGGGGGAGTGGGTTGGTCATCAGCCCCAGCATTTT. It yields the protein CASSEGEWVGHQPQHF.

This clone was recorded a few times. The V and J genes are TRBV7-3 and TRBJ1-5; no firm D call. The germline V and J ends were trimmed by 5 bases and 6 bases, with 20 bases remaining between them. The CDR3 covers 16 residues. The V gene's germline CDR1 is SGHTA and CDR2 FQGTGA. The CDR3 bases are TGTGCCAGCAGCGCTGACCTTTCCAATCCGGGTCAGCCCCAGCATTTT. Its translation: CASSADLSNPGQPQHF.

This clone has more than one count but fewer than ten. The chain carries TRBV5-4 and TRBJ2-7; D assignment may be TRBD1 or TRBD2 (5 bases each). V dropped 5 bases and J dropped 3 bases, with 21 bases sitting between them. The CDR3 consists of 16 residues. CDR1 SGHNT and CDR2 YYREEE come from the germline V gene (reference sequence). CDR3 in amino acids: CASSSATGTGIYEQYF. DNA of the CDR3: TGTGCCAGCAGTTCAGCCACCGGGACGGGCATCTACGAGCAGTACTTC.

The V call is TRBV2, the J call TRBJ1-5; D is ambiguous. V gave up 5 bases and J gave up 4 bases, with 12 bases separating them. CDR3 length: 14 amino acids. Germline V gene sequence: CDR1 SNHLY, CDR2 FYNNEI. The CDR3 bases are TGTGCCAGCAGTTGGAACAGAAAAAATCAGCCCCAGCATTTT. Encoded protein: CASSWNRKNQPQHF. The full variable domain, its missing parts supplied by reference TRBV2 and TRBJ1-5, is EPEVTQTPSHQVTQMGQEVILRCVPISNHLYFYWYRQILGQKVEFLVSFYNNEISEKSEIFDDQFSVERPDGSNFTLKIRSTKLEDSAMYFCASSWNRKNQPQHFGDGTRLSIL.

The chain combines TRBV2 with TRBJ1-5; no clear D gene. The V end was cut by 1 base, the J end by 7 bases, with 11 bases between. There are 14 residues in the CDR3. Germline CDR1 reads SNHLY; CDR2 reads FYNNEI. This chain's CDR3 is CASSEGGVGQPQHF. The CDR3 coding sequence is TGTGCCAGCAGTGAAGGGGGAGTAGGGCAGCCCCAGCATTTT.

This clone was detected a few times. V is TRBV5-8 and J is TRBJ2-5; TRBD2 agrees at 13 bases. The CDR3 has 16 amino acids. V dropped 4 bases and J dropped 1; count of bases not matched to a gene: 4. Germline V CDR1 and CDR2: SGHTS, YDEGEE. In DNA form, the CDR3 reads TGTGCCAGCAGCCGACTAGCGGGGGGTTCCCAAGAGACCCAGTACTTC. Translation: CASSRLAGGSQETQYF. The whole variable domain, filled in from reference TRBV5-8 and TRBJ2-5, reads EAGVTQSPTHLIKTRGQQATLRCSPISGHTSVYWYQQALGLGLQFLLWYDEGEERNRGNFPPRFSGRQFPNYSSELNVNALELEDSALYLCASSRLAGGSQETQYFGPGTRLLVL.